One T cell receptor beta chain is described in this entry. Primers used in a second PCR of about 7 to 12 cycles were a sample-barcoded 5' primer and a J-beta primer mix. MiXCR, run by TCRdb on the 5' RACE reads, gives a single entry per CDR3 protein. The sample consists of over 1.5 million distinct CDR3 sequences, around 50% of them appearing once. The data derive from a study of blood T cells in healthy people across ages. What was sequenced was blood. The sequence came from a middle-aged woman in good health.

The CDR3 spells CASSEEGEWGRGWKETQYF. The CDR3 DNA follows: TGTGCCAGCAGTGAAGAAGGAGAGTGGGGACGAGGATGGAAAGAGACCCAGTACTTC. The chain combines TRBV6-1 with TRBJ2-4; the D gene could be TRBD1 or TRBD2 (5 bases each). The J call is in doubt because the DNA end fits TRBJ2-5 better. The CDR3 has 19 amino acids. CDR1 is MNHNS and CDR2 is SASEGT in the germline V gene.